The TCR beta chain described here comes from a study of post-analysis software for immune sequencing data. Study observations and caveats: Normalized Chao1 diversity was significantly reduced in patients versus controls. TRBV segments more frequent in patients than in controls numbered roughly 5 and included TRBV5-6, TRBV5-1 and TRBV20-1.

This clonotype was found once. Its antigen is still unknown. Germline values: CDR1 MNHEY, CDR2 SMNVEV (reference sequence). This CDR3 spans 16 amino acids. V shed 5 bases, J shed 0 bases, and the junction held 4 bases outside the gene matches. TCR beta libraries were prepared from cDNA with unique molecular identifiers. TCRdb reanalysed the PCR reads using MiXCR and keeps one entry per CDR3 protein. The sample yields fewer than 850,000 distinct CDR3 sequences, 30% seen once. The clonotype originates from a girl aged 10 to 17 with multiple sclerosis. The V and J genes are TRBV27 and TRBJ2-4; 10 nucleotides line up with TRBD2. The sequenced sample was blood. The CDR3 sequence: CASSTGTSAAKNIQYF. The CDR3, as DNA: TGTGCCAGCAGTACAGGGACTAGCGCAGCCAAAAACATTCAGTACTTC.